Listed below are T cell receptor beta chains from one sample, sequenced in a study of blood T cells in healthy people across ages. From the 5' RACE reads, TCRdb called clonotypes with MiXCR, one entry per CDR3 protein. The profile shows roughly 800,000 distinct CDR3 sequences, roughly 34% of them singletons. What was sequenced was blood. The receptors here all came from a man aged 18 to 30 in good health. Both conserved end residues are part of each CDR3. A D gene is named only where the DNA matches it firmly. Size values are once, few and many counts, or a class for expanded clones, and some rows have none.

j_call d_call v_call cdr3_length clone_size cdr3_nt cdr3_aa
TRBJ2-2 NA TRBV7-7 15 NA TGTGCCAGCAGCTCGGACCCGTCCTCCACCGGGGAGCTGTTTTTT CASSSDPSSTGELFF
TRBJ2-1 NA TRBV20-1 15 NA TGCAGTGCCAATCGGGACGGGACCCTCAAGAATGAGCAGTTCTTC CSANRDGTLKNEQFF
TRBJ1-4 NA TRBV7-2 15 few TGTGCCAGCAGCTTAACAAAGGGGAGTAATGAAAAACTGTTTTTT CASSLTKGSNEKLFF
TRBJ1-3 NA TRBV4-3 13 NA TGCGCCAGCAGCCAAGCGGATGGAAACACCATATATTTT CASSQADGNTIYF
TRBJ1-5 NA TRBV20-1 17 NA TGCAGTGCTAATCTCCCAGACGCGGGCCGGGGCAATCAGCCCCAGCATTTT CSANLPDAGRGNQPQHF
TRBJ2-2 NA TRBV5-1 15 NA TGCGCCAGCGGCTTGTACCAGACGAACACCGGGGAGCTGTTTTTT CASGLYQTNTGELFF
TRBJ2-3 NA TRBV5-6 13 many TGTGCCAGCAGCTTTCTCGACACGGATACGCAGTATTTT CASSFLDTDTQYF
TRBJ1-2 NA TRBV7-2 15 NA TGTGCCAGCAGCTTAAGGCCACCGACCCGTGGGGGCTACACCTTC CASSLRPPTRGGYTF
TRBJ2-7 TRBD1 TRBV12-3/TRBV12-4 14 many TGTGCCAGCAGTTTTGGACAGGCATCCTACGAGCAGTACTTC CASSFGQASYEQYF
TRBJ1-4 TRBD1 TRBV7-9 20 few TGTGCCAGCAGCCCCTCTCGATTCGGCCGGGACAGGGGTTCTAATGAAAAACTGTTTTTT CASSPSRFGRDRGSNEKLFF
TRBJ2-1 NA TRBV20-1 12 few TGCAGTGCTAGAGACGCGGGGTGGAGTCAGTTCTTC CSARDAGWSQFF
TRBJ2-1 TRBD1 TRBV11-1 14 many TGTGCCAGCACCCAAGGGACAGCTTACAATGAGCAGTTCTTC CASTQGTAYNEQFF
TRBJ2-4 NA TRBV15 14 NA TGTGCCACCAGCAGAGATCAGGGGCCAAGGGAGCAGTACTTC CATSRDQGPREQYF
TRBJ2-2 TRBD1 TRBV4-3 17 NA TGCGCCAGCAGCCACAGGGGGCCAGGGGGCAAAGCCGGGGAGCTGTTTTTT CASSHRGPGGKAGELFF
TRBJ2-7 NA TRBV9 12 few TGTGCCAGCAGCGTCACGCCCTACGAGCAGTACTTC CASSVTPYEQYF
TRBJ1-2 NA TRBV4-3 13 NA TGCGCCAGCAGCCAAACGGACAGCTATGGCTACACCTTC CASSQTDSYGYTF
TRBJ2-5 NA TRBV4-2 14 NA TGTGCCAGCAGCCAAGTGCCTAGCCAAGAGACCCAGTACTTC CASSQVPSQETQYF
TRBJ2-5 TRBD2 TRBV7-8 16 NA TGTGTCAGCAGCTCCCTCGTAGCGGGGGGGACGGAGACCCAGTACTTC CVSSSLVAGGTETQYF
TRBJ2-1 NA TRBV4-2 14 NA TGTGCCAGCAGCCAAGAGAACGTACACAATGAGCAGTTCTTC CASSQENVHNEQFF
TRBJ2-3 TRBD2 TRBV20-1 13 many TGCAGTGCTCCGATAGCGGGGCCAGATACGCAGTATTTT CSAPIAGPDTQYF
TRBJ2-7 TRBD1 TRBV9 15 NA TGTGCCAGCAGCGTAGTGACAGGGGGTAGAGATGAGCAGTACTTC CASSVVTGGRDEQYF
TRBJ1-3 NA TRBV12-3/TRBV12-4 19 NA TGTGCCAGCAGTTTTAACAGGGAGGAGCGTGGTAACCCCTTAAACACCATATATTTT CASSFNREERGNPLNTIYF
TRBJ2-1 NA TRBV20-1 14 many TGCAGTGCTCCTCGGACGGGCAACTACAATGAGCAGTTCTTC CSAPRTGNYNEQFF
TRBJ1-2 NA TRBV7-2 14 many TGTGCCAGCAGCTCTGTATCCGGGCCCTATGGCTACACCTTC CASSSVSGPYGYTF
TRBJ1-2 NA TRBV6-2/TRBV6-3 15 NA TGTGCCAGCACCGAAGACCGACTAATACGCTATGGCTACACCTTC CASTEDRLIRYGYTF
TRBJ2-7 NA TRBV16 14 once TGTGCCAGCAGCCAACGGAGAACCGCCTACGAGCAGTACTTC CASSQRRTAYEQYF
TRBJ1-2 NA TRBV27 11 NA TGTGCCAGCAGGGCCCGCTATGGCTACACCTTC CASRARYGYTF
TRBJ2-1 TRBD2 TRBV20-1 19 once TGCAGTGCTAGATTTTTTCGGCGGGGGGGCCGTGTTTCCCCTAATGAGCAGTTCTTC CSARFFRRGGRVSPNEQFF
TRBJ1-2 TRBD1 TRBV6-5 16 NA TGTGCCAGCAGTTCCCACTCTGCAGGGGGCACGAGTGGCTACACCTTC CASSSHSAGGTSGYTF
TRBJ2-2 NA TRBV7-3 13 NA TGTGCCAGCAGCTTAAGTAGCACCGAGGAGCTGTTTTTT CASSLSSTEELFF
TRBJ2-1 NA TRBV4-3 15 NA TGCGCCAGCAGCCAAGATGGTCCAGCCGACAATGAGCAGTTCTTC CASSQDGPADNEQFF
TRBJ2-3 TRBD2 TRBV10-3 14 once TGTGCCATCAGGACTAGCGGGGGGGCGGATACGCAGTATTTT CAIRTSGGADTQYF
TRBJ2-7 TRBD1 TRBV29-1 14 NA TGCAGCGTAACGGACAGGGTAACCACCTACGAGCAGTACTTC CSVTDRVTTYEQYF
TRBJ1-2 TRBD1 TRBV5-6 15 once TGTGCCAGCAGCCGAGCAGGCAGGGGGGACTATGGCTACACCTTC CASSRAGRGDYGYTF
TRBJ2-3 NA TRBV7-7 16 few TGTGCTAGCAGTAAAAATCCGGGGGCGGCGGCAAATACGCAGTATTTT CASSKNPGAAANTQYF
TRBJ2-7 NA TRBV9 13 NA TGTGCCAGCAGCCCCCCAAGTCGGAACGAGCAGTACTTC CASSPPSRNEQYF
TRBJ2-5 TRBD2 TRBV28 16 NA TGTGCCAGCAGTCCAGCGGGCGGGGGGCACCAAGAGACCCAGTACTTC CASSPAGGGHQETQYF
TRBJ1-5 NA TRBV20-1 15 many TGCAGTGCTAGAGATCCGGGGGCGGGAAATCAGCCCCAGCATTTT CSARDPGAGNQPQHF
TRBJ2-7 TRBD1 TRBV7-2 14 many TGTGCCAGCAGCTTAGGGGGACAGGGATACGAGCAGTACTTC CASSLGGQGYEQYF
TRBJ2-1 TRBD2 TRBV12-3/TRBV12-4 15 NA TGTGCCAGCAGTAAAGAGACTAGCGCATACAATGAGCAGTTCTTC CASSKETSAYNEQFF
TRBJ2-1 TRBD1 TRBV4-3 15 NA TGCGCCAGCAGCCAACTGGGACAGGGGGCCCGCGAGCGGTTCTTC CASSQLGQGARERFF
TRBJ2-7 NA TRBV25-1 12 many TGTGCCAGCAGTGAATTAGGCTACGAGCAGTACTTC CASSELGYEQYF
TRBJ1-5 NA TRBV7-2 14 NA TGTGCCAGCAGCTTAGGAGGGGGGAGACAGCCCCAGCATTTT CASSLGGGRQPQHF
TRBJ2-2 TRBD2 TRBV5-1 16 NA TGCGCCAGCAGCTGGACTAGCGGTCGGTATACCGGGGAGCTGTTTTTT CASSWTSGRYTGELFF
TRBJ2-3 TRBD1 TRBV7-8 15 NA TGTACCAGCCTCCCCCGGACAGGGGCGACAGATACGCAGTATTTT CTSLPRTGATDTQYF